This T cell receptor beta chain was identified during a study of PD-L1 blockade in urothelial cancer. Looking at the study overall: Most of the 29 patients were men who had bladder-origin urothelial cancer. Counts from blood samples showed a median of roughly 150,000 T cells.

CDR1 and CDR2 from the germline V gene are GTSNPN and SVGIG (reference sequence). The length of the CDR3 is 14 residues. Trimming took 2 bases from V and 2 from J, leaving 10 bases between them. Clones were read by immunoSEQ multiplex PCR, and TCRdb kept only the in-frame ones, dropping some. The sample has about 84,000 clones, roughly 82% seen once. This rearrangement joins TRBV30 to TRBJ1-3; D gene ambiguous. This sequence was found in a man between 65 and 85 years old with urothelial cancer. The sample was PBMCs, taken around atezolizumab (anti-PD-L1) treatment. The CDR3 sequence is CAWSRTAAGNTIYF. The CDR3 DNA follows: TGTGCCTGGAGTAGAACAGCCGCTGGAAACACCATATATTTT.